The clone carrying this T cell receptor beta chain was picked up one time. Antigen specificity is unknown. Alongside a J-beta primer mix, a sample-barcoded 5' primer served in a second PCR lasting roughly 7 to 12 cycles. Via MiXCR, TCRdb re-called the 5' RACE reads, giving one row per CDR3 protein. Among roughly 2 million distinct CDR3 sequences listed, less than 50% were seen once. The sample comes from a study of blood T cells in healthy people across ages. General study findings and limits: With age, beta diversity per million T cells declined roughly linearly, significantly by about 40.

The CDR3 consists of 16 residues. The trim removed 2 bases at V and 0 bases at J, leaving 6 bases unmatched. Germline V gives CDR1 MNHNY, CDR2 SVGAGI (reference sequence). The chain couples TRBV6-6 to TRBJ2-7, with 8 positions matching TRBD1. The sequence came from a woman in her thirties or forties in good health. Sequences were obtained from blood. CDR3 DNA sequence: TGTGCCAGCAGTTACGGACAGGGACCCAGCTCCTACGAGCAGTACTTC. Its protein is CASSYGQGPSSYEQYF.